These 10 T cell receptor beta chains came from one sample sequenced in a study of response to subunit inactivated influenza vaccine (dated by TCRdb to the late 2010s). The library was built by means of RT-PCR. Sequenced on an Illumina HiSeq 2500. Clones were called with MiXCR by TCRdb after fastp trimmed the public reads at Q25, and only in-frame beta chains were retained. For every CDR3 protein sequence, its rows merge into one entry that carries the most common genes and DNA. Here the sample has around 530,000 distinct CDR3 sequences; approximately 10% occur a single time. More than 8.5% of the sample goes to the ten largest clones. The specimen was PBMCs from blood, collected on the day of vaccination. The receptors stem from a man in his fifties who received an inactivated influenza vaccine. Donor details come from another sample of the same person, matched by shared clones.

The table lists this clonotype with a few counts. The chain employs TRBV6-5 and TRBJ2-1, with 7 bases that match TRBD1. The CDR3 contains 16 residues. The V gene end was trimmed by 2 bases and the J gene end by 5 bases; junction bases not matched to a gene: 9. Germline values: CDR1 MNHEY, CDR2 SVGAGI. CDR3 in amino acids: CASSYQTGPKDNEQFF. The DNA of the CDR3 is TGTGCCAGCAGTTACCAGACAGGGCCCAAAGACAATGAGCAGTTCTTC.

The gene calls are TRBV7-8 and TRBJ2-3, with D perhaps matching TRBD1 (5 bases). V lost 3 bases and J 0 bases, leaving 16 bases between the germline ends. The germline V gene has CDR1 SGHVS and CDR2 FQNEAQ. The CDR3 has 17 amino acids. The CDR3 protein is CASSFPLWGPSTDTQYF. The CDR3 DNA reads as TGTGCCAGCAGCTTTCCCCTCTGGGGCCCTAGCACAGATACGCAGTATTTT.

This clonotype was observed a few times. The chain employs TRBV7-9 and TRBJ2-7, with D maybe TRBD2 (5 bases). In germline, CDR1 is SEHNR, CDR2 FQNEAQ (reference sequence). The germline V and J ends were trimmed by 5 bases and 2 bases, with 10 bases remaining between them. This CDR3 region has 13 residues. CDR3 in DNA: TGTGCCAGCAGCCGCATGGAGGCCTACGAGCAGTACTTC. Encoded protein: CASSRMEAYEQYF.

The chain links TRBV4-1 to TRBJ2-3; tentatively, D is TRBD2 (6 bases). CDR1 MGHRA and CDR2 YSYEKL come from the germline V gene. V gave up 4 bases and J gave up 2 bases, with 13 bases separating them. The CDR3 runs to 15 residues. The CDR3 DNA sequence: TGCGCCAGCAGCCTGACCGGGACTGACACAGATACGCAGTATTTT. Amino acid sequence: CASSLTGTDTDTQYF.

The chain uses TRBV28 and TRBJ2-5, with D perhaps matching TRBD2 (5 bases). V was clipped by 2 bases and J by 1 base, with 17 bases between them. Germline CDR1 and CDR2: MDHEN and SYDVKM. The CDR3 consists of 17 residues. The CDR3, as DNA: TGTGCCAGCAGTTTACATTACGAGGGCAAGGTCCAAGAGACCCAGTACTTC. Translated: CASSLHYEGKVQETQYF.

This clonotype was recorded at least ten times. The chain links TRBV20-1 to TRBJ2-6; D is ambiguous. V was trimmed by 7 bases and J by 2 bases, leaving 12 bases between them. Germline V lookup: CDR1 DFQATT, CDR2 SNEGSKA (reference sequence). This CDR3 contains 14 residues. In DNA, the CDR3 is TGCAGTGTCCCGGACCTGGCTGGGGCCAACGTCCTGACTTTC. Translation: CSVPDLAGANVLTF.

This chain links TRBV4-3 with TRBJ2-7, with TRBD1 as a possible D gene (5 bases). CDR1 and CDR2 from the germline V gene are LGHNA and YSLEER. The CDR3 extends over 15 amino acids. Between the trimmed V and J ends, which lost 2 bases and 4 bases, there was a span of 15 bases. CDR3 protein: CASSQSRGQPYEQYF. The CDR3 DNA reads as TGCGCCAGCAGCCAAAGCCGAGGACAACCGTACGAGCAGTACTTC.

This clonotype has more than one count but fewer than ten. This chain connects TRBV11-2 to TRBJ2-7; D is perhaps TRBD2 (5 bases). Germline values: CDR1 SGHAT, CDR2 FQNNGV. This CDR3 is built from 14 residues. V lost 1 base and J 3 bases, leaving 10 bases between the germline ends. The CDR3 bases are TGTGCCAGCAGCTTAGCCCGAGGGCGCTACGAGCAGTACTTC. This codes for CASSLARGRYEQYF.

In its sample, this clonotype was seen a few times. The chain recombines TRBV7-9 with TRBJ2-3; D is possibly TRBD1 or TRBD2 (6 bases each). V was pared by 4 bases and J by 0 bases, with 14 bases between. Looked up from germline, CDR1 is SEHNR and CDR2 is FQNEAQ (reference sequence). The CDR3 has 16 residues. The CDR3 sequence is CASSSSRGGSTDTQYF. The CDR3 bases are TGTGCCAGCAGCTCCAGCAGGGGAGGAAGCACAGATACGCAGTATTTT.

The V call is TRBV2, the J call TRBJ2-5; weak D call: TRBD2 (6 bases). Germline lookup yields CDR1 SNHLY and CDR2 FYNNEI. V was shortened by 3 bases and J by 4 bases, with 12 bases between the two germline ends. CDR3 length equals 14 residues. CDR3 amino acids: CASSEWRGGETQYF. The CDR3 bases are TGTGCCAGCAGTGAGTGGAGGGGAGGAGAGACCCAGTACTTC.